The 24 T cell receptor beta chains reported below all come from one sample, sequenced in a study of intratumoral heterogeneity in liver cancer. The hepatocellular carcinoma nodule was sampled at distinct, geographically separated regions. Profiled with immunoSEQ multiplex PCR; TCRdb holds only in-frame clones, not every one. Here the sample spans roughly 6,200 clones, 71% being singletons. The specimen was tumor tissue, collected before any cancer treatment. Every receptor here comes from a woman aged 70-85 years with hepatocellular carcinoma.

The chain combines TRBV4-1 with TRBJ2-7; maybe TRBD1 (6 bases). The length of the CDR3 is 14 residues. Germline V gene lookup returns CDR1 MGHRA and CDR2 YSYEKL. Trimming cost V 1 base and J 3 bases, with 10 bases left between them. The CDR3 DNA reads TGCGCCAGCAGCCAAGGAGACAGGATCTACGAGCAGTACTTC. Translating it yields CASSQGDRIYEQYF.

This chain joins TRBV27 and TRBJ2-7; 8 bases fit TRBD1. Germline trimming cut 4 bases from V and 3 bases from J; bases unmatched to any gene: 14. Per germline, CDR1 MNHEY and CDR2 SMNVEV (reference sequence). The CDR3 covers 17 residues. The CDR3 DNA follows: TGTGCCAGCAGTTCCCGCATCCTTGACAGGGGCCTCTACGAGCAGTACTTC. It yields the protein CASSSRILDRGLYEQYF.

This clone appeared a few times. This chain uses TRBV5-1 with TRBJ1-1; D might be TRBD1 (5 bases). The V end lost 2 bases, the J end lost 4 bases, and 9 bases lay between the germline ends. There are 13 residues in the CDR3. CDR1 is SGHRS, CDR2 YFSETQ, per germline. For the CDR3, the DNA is TGCGCCAGCAGCTTTGTGGGGGGCACTGAAGCTTTCTTT. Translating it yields CASSFVGGTEAFF.

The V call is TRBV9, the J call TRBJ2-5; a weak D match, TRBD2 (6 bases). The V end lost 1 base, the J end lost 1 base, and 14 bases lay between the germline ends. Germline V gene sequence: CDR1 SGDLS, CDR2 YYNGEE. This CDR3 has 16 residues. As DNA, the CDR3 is TGTGCCAGCAGCGTATCCGCCGGGGACTTCCAAGAGACCCAGTACTTC. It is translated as CASSVSAGDFQETQYF.

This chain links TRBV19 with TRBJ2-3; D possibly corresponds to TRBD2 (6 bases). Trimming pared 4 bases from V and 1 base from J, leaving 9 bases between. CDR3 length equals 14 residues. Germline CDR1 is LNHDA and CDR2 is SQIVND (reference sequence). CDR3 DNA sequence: TGTGCCAGTAGTAGGGGGGTCGGCACAGATACGCAGTATTTT. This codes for CASSRGVGTDTQYF.

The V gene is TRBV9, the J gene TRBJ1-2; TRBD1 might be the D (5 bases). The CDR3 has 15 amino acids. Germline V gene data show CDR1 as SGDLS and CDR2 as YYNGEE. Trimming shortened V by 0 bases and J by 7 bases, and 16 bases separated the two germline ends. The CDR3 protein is CASSVDGRVVAGYTF. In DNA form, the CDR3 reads TGTGCCAGCAGCGTAGATGGCAGGGTTGTCGCTGGCTACACCTTC.

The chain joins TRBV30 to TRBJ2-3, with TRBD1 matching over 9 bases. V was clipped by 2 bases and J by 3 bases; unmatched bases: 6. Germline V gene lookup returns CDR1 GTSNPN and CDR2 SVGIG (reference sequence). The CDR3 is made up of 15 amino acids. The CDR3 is CAWSLGQGSTDTQYF. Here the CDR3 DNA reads TGTGCCTGGAGTTTGGGACAGGGTAGTACAGATACGCAGTATTTT.

The CDR3: CASSVRDSTDTQYF. CDR3 nucleotides: TGTGCCAGCAGTGTCCGGGACAGCACAGATACGCAGTATTTT. The V gene is TRBV2, the J gene TRBJ2-3; D assignment may be TRBD1 or TRBD2 (5 bases each). Germline V lookup: CDR1 SNHLY, CDR2 FYNNEI. Between the trimmed V and J ends, which lost 4 bases and 0 bases, there was a span of 8 bases. CDR3 size: 14 residues.

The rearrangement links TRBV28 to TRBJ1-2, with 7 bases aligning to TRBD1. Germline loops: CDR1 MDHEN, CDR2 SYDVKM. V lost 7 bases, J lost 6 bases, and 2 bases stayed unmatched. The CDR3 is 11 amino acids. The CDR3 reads CASTQGHGYTF. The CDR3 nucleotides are TGTGCCAGCACACAGGGGCATGGCTACACCTTC.

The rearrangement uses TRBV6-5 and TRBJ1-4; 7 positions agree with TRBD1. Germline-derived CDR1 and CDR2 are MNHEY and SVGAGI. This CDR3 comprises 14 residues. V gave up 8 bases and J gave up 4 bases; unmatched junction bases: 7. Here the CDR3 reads CASGKGAGNEKLFF. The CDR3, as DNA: TGTGCCAGCGGAAAGGGGGCGGGTAATGAAAAACTGTTTTTT.

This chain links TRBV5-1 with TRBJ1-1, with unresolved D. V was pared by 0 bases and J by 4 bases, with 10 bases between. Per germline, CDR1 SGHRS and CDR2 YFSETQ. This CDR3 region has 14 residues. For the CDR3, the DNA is TGCGCCAGCAGCTTGGAGTGGCAGCTCACTGAAGCTTTCTTT. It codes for CASSLEWQLTEAFF.

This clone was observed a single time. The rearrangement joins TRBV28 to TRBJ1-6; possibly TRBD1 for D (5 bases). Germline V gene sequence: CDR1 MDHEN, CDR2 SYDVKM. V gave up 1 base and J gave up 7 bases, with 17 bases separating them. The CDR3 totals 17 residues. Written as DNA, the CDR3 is TGTGCCAGCAGTTTATCCGGCGGGGGGGGAAAAAATTCACCCCTCCACTTT. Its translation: CASSLSGGGGKNSPLHF.

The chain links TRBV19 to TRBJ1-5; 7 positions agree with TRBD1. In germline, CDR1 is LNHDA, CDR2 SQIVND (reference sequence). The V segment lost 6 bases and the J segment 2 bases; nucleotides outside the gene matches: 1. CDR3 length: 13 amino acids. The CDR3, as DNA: TGTGCCAGTAGAACAGGGGGCAATCAGCCCCAGCATTTT. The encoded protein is CASRTGGNQPQHF.

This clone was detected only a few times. This CDR3 reads CASSSPGARLYEQYF. Written as DNA, the CDR3 is TGTGCCAGCAGCTCCCCAGGGGCACGGCTCTACGAGCAGTACTTC. This chain joins TRBV27 and TRBJ2-7; D possibly corresponds to TRBD1 (6 bases). V lost 6 bases and J lost 3, with 18 bases in between. This CDR3 is 15 amino acids long. Per germline, CDR1 MNHEY and CDR2 SMNVEV (reference sequence).

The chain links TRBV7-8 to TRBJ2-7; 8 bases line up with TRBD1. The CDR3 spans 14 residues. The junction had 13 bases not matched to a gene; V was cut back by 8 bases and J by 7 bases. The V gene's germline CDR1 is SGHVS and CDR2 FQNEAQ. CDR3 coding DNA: TGTGCCAGCCTCCACGCCAGGGGGCTAGGGGAGCAGTACTTC. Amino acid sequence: CASLHARGLGEQYF.

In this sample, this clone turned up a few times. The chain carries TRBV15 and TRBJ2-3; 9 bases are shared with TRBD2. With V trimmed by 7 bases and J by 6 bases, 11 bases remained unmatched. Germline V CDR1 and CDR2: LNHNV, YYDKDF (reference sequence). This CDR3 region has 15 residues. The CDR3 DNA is TGTGCCACCAAAATTACGGGACTAGCATCCGATACGCAGTATTTT. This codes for CATKITGLASDTQYF.

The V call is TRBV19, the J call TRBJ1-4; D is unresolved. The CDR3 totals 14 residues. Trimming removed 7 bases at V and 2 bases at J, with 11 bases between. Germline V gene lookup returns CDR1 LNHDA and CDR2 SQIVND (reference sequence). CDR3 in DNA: TGTGCCAGTACCCTTAGATGGACTAATGAAAAACTGTTTTTT. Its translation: CASTLRWTNEKLFF.

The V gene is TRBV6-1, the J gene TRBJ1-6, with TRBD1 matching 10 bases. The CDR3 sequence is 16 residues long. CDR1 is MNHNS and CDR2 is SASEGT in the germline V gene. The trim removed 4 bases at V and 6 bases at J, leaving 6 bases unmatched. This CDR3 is CASSGQGARSNSPLHF. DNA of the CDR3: TGTGCCAGCAGTGGACAGGGGGCGCGGAGTAATTCACCCCTCCACTTT.

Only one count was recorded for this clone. As DNA, the CDR3 is TGTGCCAGCAGCGTTAATGGACAGACCTACAATGAGCAGTTCTTC. It translates to CASSVNGQTYNEQFF. The rearrangement links TRBV9 to TRBJ2-1, with D possibly matching TRBD1 (6 bases). Germline values: CDR1 SGDLS, CDR2 YYNGEE. V dropped 2 bases and J dropped 2 bases, with 11 bases sitting between them. This CDR3 spans 15 amino acids.

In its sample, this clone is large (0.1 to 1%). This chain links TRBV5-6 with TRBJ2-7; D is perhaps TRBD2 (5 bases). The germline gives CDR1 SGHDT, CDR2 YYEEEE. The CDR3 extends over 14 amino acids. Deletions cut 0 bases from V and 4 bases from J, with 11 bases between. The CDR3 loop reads CASSLAEEEYEQYF. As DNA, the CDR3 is TGTGCCAGCAGCTTGGCCGAGGAGGAGTACGAGCAGTACTTC.

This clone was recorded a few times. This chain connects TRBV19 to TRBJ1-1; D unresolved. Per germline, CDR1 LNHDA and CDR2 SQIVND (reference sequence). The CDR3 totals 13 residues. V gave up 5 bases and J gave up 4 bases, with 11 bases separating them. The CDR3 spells CASSLGYGTEAFF. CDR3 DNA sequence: TGTGCCAGTAGTCTGGGCTACGGCACTGAAGCTTTCTTT.

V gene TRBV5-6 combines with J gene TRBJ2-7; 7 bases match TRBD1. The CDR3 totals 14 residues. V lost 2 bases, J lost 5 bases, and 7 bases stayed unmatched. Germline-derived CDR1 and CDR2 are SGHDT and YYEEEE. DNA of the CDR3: TGTGCCAGCAGCTTTGACGACAGGGCCCACGAGCAGTACTTC. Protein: CASSFDDRAHEQYF.

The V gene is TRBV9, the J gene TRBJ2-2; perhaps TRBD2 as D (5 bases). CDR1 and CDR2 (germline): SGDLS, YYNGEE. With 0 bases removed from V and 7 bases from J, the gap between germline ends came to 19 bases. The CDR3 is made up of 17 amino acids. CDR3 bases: TGTGCCAGCAGCGTAGGCCCCCTCTGGCTAGCCGGCGGGGAGCTGTTTTTT. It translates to CASSVGPLWLAGGELFF.

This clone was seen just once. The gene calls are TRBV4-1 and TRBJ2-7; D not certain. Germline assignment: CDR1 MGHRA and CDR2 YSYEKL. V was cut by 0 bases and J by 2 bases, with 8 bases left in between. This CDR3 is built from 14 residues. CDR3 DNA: TGCGCCAGCAGCCAAGATTTTGGGGCCTACGAGCAGTACTTC. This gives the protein CASSQDFGAYEQYF.